What follows describes a single T cell receptor (beta chain). Every donor was a Caucasian adult from Nashville, Tennessee. The CDR3 is 15 residues long. Germline V gene sequence: CDR1 ENHRY, CDR2 SYGVKD. V was clipped by 2 bases and J by 5 bases; unmatched bases: 4. The data stem from a study of shared clonotypes between healthy human individuals. Overall study: The study enrolled two women and a few men aged 18 to 49.

Deep-level running was used for the assay. How the authors handled the data: From ImmunoSEQ came sequences covering only the junction and carrying no quality scores, so filtering differed. Method: immunoSEQ multiplex PCR; TCRdb's copy keeps in-frame clones and lacks some. V, J and clone size were drawn from that table, and D and trimming were deduced from the DNA. Counted here are hundreds of thousands of clones, less than 96% occurring once; the ten biggest clones make up 0.06%. This clonotype originated in a woman aged 30 to 39 in good health. The specimen was naive CD4+ T cells sorted from blood. Regarding subset: CD45RA+ positively selected. This chain links TRBV10-3 with TRBJ1-5; 9 bases are a match to TRBD1. CDR3 sequence: CAISEGGQGHQPQHF. DNA for the CDR3: TGTGCCATCAGTGAGGGGGGACAGGGACATCAGCCCCAGCATTTT.